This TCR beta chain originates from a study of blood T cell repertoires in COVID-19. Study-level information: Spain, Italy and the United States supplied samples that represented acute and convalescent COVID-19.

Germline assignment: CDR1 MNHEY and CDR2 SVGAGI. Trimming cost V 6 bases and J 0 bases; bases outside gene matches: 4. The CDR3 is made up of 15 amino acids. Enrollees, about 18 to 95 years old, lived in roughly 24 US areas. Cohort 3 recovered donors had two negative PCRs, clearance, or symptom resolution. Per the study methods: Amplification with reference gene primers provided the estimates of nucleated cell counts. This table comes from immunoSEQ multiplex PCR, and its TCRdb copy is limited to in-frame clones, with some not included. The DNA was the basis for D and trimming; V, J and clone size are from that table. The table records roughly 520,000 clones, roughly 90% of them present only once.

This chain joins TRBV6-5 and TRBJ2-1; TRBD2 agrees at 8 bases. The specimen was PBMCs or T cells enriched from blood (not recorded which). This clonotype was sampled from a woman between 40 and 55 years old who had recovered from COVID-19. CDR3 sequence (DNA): TGTGCCAGCAGCTCTAGCGGGCTCTCCTACAATGAGCAGTTCTTC. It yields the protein CASSSSGLSYNEQFF.